These T cell receptor beta chains were read from a single sample in a study of human T cells and chemical hapten exposure. TCRdb re-analysed the RACE reads in MiXCR, keeping a single row per CDR3 protein. Among 80,000 to 100,000 distinct CDR3 sequences, 10% were seen once, and the ten largest hold roughly 5%. Specimen: whole blood, collected in connection with sensitization to the hapten diphenylcyclopropenone (DPC). The receptors originated from a woman aged 50 to 60 with alopecia areata. Some clones in this sample may be carry-over from other donors' samples. The CDR3 runs from the conserved cysteine through the conserved F or W. A D gene is named only where the DNA matches it firmly. Only some rows state a clone size, as once, few, many or a class for expanded clones.

clone_size	v_call	d_call	j_call	cdr3_nt	cdr3_aa
-	TRBV28	-	TRBJ1-1	TGTGTAACGGGCAACCGGAACACTGAAGCTTTCTTT	CVTGNRNTEAFF
medium-sized	TRBV4-2	-	TRBJ2-4	TGTGCCAGCAGCCAAGATACTCGGCTAGCCAAAAACATTCAGTACTTC	CASSQDTRLAKNIQYF
-	TRBV25-1	TRBD2	TRBJ2-1	TGTGTCCTAGCGGGAGGGGTGGAGGGCGAGCAGTTCTTC	CVLAGGVEGEQFF
-	TRBV11-2	TRBD2	TRBJ2-1	TGTGCCAGCAGCTGGACGCTAGCGGGAGGAACGAATGAGCAGTTCTTC	CASSWTLAGGTNEQFF
-	TRBV6-2/TRBV6-3	-	TRBJ2-1	TGTGCCAGCAGACATAGGGACGCTTTCAATGAGCAGTTCTTC	CASRHRDAFNEQFF
-	TRBV5-1	-	TRBJ2-2	TGCGCCAGCAGCTTCACGGGGAACACCGGGGAGCTGTTTTTT	CASSFTGNTGELFF
few	TRBV12-3/TRBV12-4	TRBD2	TRBJ2-7	TGTGCCAGCAGCAGGTTCTTAGCGGGACTATACGAGCAGTACTTC	CASSRFLAGLYEQYF
-	TRBV12-5	TRBD1	TRBJ2-7	TGTGCTAGTGGTACAACCAGGGGGCCCTCCTACGAGCAGTACTTC	CASGTTRGPSYEQYF
few	TRBV5-1	TRBD2	TRBJ2-5	TGCGCCAGCAGTCCAGGGACTAGCGGGGGTCCAGAGACCCAGTACTTC	CASSPGTSGGPETQYF
-	TRBV7-2	-	TRBJ2-3	TGTGCCAGCAGCTCCGGAGCGTTGGGCACAGATACGCAGTATTTT	CASSSGALGTDTQYF